This TCR beta chain was identified in a study of blood T cells in healthy people across ages. The authors ran a second PCR of roughly 6 to 12 cycles using a sample-barcoded 5' primer and a J-beta primer mix. TCRdb re-derived calls from the 5' RACE reads in MiXCR, one entry per CDR3 protein. The sample includes 1.5 million to 2 million distinct CDR3 sequences, roughly 49% of them seen just once. The donors, healthy Caucasians from Russia, were aged 6 to 90. The CDR3 totals 12 residues. Germline V gives CDR1 DFQATT, CDR2 SNEGSKA (reference sequence). V was shortened by 2 bases and J by 9 bases, with 11 bases between the two germline ends. About this clonotype itself: Its antigen is undetermined.

Study results and limitations: Older individuals had lower TCR beta diversity per million T cells (the decline was roughly linear).

Sequences were obtained from blood. The TCR sequence derives from a woman between 35 and 50 years old in good health. The chain links TRBV20-1 to TRBJ2-1, with D perhaps TRBD1 or TRBD2 (5 bases each). DNA of the CDR3: TGCAGTGCTAGAACCAGGGCGGGTGAGCAGTTCTTC. Amino acid sequence: CSARTRAGEQFF.